The sequence of this T cell receptor beta chain was determined in a study of beta chain features in type 1 diabetes. Study findings and constraints: Patients showed naive, central memory and Treg TCRB repertoires that appeared more similar than those of healthy donors.

The V gene end was trimmed by 9 bases and the J gene end by 4 bases; junction bases not matched to a gene: 10. This CDR3 is 14 amino acids long. The germline V gene has CDR1 SNHLY and CDR2 FYNNEI. The entirety of the isolated RNA underwent reverse transcription, so expressed TCRB transcripts were sequenced. Sequencing was performed with immunoSEQ multiplex PCR; in TCRdb, only in-frame clones are kept and a portion is missing. Seen here are 80,000 to 90,000 clones, roughly 31% observed once, and the top ten hold 0.4% to 0.45%. Only a few counts were recorded for this clone. Its antigen is unknown. The sequenced material came from stem cell memory CD4+ T cells from blood. The gene calls are TRBV2 and TRBJ2-7; 9 bases map to TRBD1. This clonotype was sampled from a woman aged 18-29 years in good health. The CDR3: CASGGGTGTYEQYF. Written as DNA, the CDR3 is TGTGCCAGTGGCGGTGGGACAGGGACATACGAGCAGTACTTC.